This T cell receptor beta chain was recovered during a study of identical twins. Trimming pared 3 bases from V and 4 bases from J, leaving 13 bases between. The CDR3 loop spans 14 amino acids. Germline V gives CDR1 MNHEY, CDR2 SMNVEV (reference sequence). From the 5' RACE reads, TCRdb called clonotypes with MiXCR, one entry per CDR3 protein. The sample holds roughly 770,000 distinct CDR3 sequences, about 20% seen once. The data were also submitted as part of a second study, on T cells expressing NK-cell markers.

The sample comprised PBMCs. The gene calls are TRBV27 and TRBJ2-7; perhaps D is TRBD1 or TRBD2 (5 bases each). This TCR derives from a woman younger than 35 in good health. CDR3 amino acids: CASSLIQGPYEQYF. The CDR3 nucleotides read TGTGCCAGCAGTTTGATCCAGGGACCGTACGAGCAGTACTTC.